This T cell receptor (beta chain) was recorded in a study of shared clonotypes between healthy human individuals. Findings of the study overall: Memory subsets generally showed lower estimated richness than naive subsets.

Germline V CDR1 and CDR2: MGHRA, YSYEKL. CDR3 length: 14 residues. V dropped 3 bases and J dropped 4; count of bases not matched to a gene: 1. With respect to this clone: The antigen remains unidentified. The sample has other DNA sequences that encode this CDR3 too.

Genomic DNA belonging to each subset was distributed in equal measure over several immunoSEQ plates. Method: immunoSEQ multiplex PCR; TCRdb's copy keeps in-frame clones and lacks some. The table records millions of clones, 85% to 95% of them present only once. This sequence originates from a man aged 18 to 30 in good health. The sample taken for sequencing was naive CD4+ T cells sorted from blood. Specified subset: CD45RA+ positively selected. The chain links TRBV4-1 to TRBJ2-5; 11 positions match TRBD1. The CDR3 here is CASSQDRGRETQYF. DNA of the CDR3: TGCGCCAGCAGCCAGGACAGGGGGCGAGAGACCCAGTACTTC.